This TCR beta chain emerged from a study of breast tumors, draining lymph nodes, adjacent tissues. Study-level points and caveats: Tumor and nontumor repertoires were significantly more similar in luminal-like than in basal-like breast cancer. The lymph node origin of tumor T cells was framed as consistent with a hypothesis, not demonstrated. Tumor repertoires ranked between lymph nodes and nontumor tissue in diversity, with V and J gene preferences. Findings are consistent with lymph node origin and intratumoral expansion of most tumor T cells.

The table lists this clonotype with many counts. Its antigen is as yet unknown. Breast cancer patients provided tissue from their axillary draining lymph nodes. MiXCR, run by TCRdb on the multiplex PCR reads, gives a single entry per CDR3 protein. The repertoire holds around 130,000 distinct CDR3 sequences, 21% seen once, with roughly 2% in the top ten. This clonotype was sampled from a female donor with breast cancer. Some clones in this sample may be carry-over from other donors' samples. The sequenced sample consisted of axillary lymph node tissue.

The CDR3 bases are TGTGCCAGCAGTATTAGCGGGGGTTACAATGAGCAGTTCTTC. Its translation is CASSISGGYNEQFF. The chain is built from TRBV6-4 and TRBJ2-1; the match to TRBD2 covers 9 bases. This CDR3 has 14 residues. J was trimmed by 4 bases and V by 5 bases; bases with no gene match: 3. The germline V gene has CDR1 MRHNA and CDR2 SNTAGT.